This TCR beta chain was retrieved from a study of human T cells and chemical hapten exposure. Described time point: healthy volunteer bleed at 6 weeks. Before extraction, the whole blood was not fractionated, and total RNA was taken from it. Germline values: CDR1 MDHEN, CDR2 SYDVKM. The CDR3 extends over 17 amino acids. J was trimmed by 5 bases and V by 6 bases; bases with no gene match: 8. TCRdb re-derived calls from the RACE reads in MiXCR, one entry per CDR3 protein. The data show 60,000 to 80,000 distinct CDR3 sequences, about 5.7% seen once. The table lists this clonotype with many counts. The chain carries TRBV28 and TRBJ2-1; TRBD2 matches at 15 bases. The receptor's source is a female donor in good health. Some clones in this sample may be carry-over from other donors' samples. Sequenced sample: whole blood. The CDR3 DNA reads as TGTGCCAGCAGCACCGGGACTAGCGGGAGGCTTGACAATGAGCAGTTCTTC. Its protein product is CASSTGTSGRLDNEQFF.